The entry below gives a single TCR beta chain sequence along with its context. This specimen comes from a study of blood T cell repertoires in COVID-19. Assay used: immunoSEQ multiplex PCR; TCRdb lists only in-frame clones, some missing. Among 150,000 or so clones listed, roughly four fifths were seen once. Sequencing was done on a sample of peripheral blood. This TCR derives from a man in his 70s who had recovered from COVID-19.

This CDR3 reads CASGTGLSYEQYF. DNA for the CDR3: TGTGCCAGCGGGACAGGCCTCTCCTACGAGCAGTACTTC. The rearrangement links TRBV6-5 to TRBJ2-7, with 8 bases lining up with TRBD1. This CDR3 contains 13 residues. The ends lost 8 bases at V and 0 bases at J; junction bases unmatched: 3. The germline V gene has CDR1 MNHEY and CDR2 SVGAGI.